This T cell receptor (beta chain) was identified in a study of T cell responses to AZD1222 COVID-19 vaccine. Points from the study as a whole: Repertoires were collected only later (after the peak T cell response had occurred). Per reports, nearly half of all spike-specific TCRs target regions that are unmutated in variants. Clonal diversity was possibly underestimated; the donors were predominantly white British and more often female. The number of AZD1222 recipients seropositive at baseline was only five or six.

Only in-frame clones appear in the TCRdb table, and some are missing; sequencing was by immunoSEQ multiplex PCR. Of about 150,000 clones in the sample, 85% to 95% were seen once. This clone was counted only a few times. Its target is not known. V was shortened by 1 base and J by 4 bases, with 2 bases between the two germline ends. Germline CDR1 is SGHAT and CDR2 is FQNNGV. The length of the CDR3 is 12 residues. This material consisted of peripheral blood, taken on day 0 of AZD1222 vaccination. The sequence was obtained from an adult in good health. The chain combines TRBV11-2 with TRBJ2-1; D call uncertain. This CDR3 is CASSLGYNEQFF. The CDR3 nucleotides are TGTGCCAGCAGCTTAGGATACAATGAGCAGTTCTTC.